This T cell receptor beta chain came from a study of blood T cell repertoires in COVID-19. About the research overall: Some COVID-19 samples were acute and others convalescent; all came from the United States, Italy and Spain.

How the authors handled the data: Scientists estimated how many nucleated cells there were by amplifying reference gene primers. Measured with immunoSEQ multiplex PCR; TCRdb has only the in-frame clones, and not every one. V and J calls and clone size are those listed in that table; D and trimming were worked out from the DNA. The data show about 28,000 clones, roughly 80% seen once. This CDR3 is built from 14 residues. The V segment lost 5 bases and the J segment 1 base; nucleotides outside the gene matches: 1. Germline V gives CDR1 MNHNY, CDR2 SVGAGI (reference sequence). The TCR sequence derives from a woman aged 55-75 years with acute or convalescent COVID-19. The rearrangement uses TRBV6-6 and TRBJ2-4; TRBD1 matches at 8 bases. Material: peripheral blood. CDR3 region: CASSRQGAKNIQYF. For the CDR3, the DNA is TGTGCCAGCAGTCGACAGGGGGCCAAAAACATTCAGTACTTC.